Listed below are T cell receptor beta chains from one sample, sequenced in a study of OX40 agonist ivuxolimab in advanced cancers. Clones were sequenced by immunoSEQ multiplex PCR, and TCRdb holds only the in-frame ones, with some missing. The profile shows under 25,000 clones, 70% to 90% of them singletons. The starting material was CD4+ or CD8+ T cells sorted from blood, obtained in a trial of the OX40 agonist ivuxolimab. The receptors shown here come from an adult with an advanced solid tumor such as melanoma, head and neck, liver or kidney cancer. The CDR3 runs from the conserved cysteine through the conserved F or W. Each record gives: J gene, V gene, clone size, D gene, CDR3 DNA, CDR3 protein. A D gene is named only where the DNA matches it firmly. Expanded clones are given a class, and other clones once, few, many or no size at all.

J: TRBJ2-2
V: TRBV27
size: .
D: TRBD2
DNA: TGTGCCAGCGGGGGGGTCACCGGGGAGCTGTTTTTT
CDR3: CASGGVTGELFF

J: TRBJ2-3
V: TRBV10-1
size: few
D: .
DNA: TGCGCCAGCGGAGACAGTTACACAGATACGCAGTATTTT
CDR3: CASGDSYTDTQYF

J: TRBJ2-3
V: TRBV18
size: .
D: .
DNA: TGTGCCAGCTCACCATCTACGAGGGAAACCCAGATTGATACGCAGTATTTT
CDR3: CASSPSTRETQIDTQYF

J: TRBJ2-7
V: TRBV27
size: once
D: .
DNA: TGTGCCAGCAGGCCGAACGGGGCCTACGAGCAGTACTTC
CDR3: CASRPNGAYEQYF

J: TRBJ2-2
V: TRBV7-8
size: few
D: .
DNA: TGTGCCAGCAGCCTGGGGACTGGTCGCAACGGGGAGCTGTTTTTT
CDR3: CASSLGTGRNGELFF

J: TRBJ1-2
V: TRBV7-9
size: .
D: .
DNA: TGTGCCAGCAGCTTAACTGGGGGCGCGGATGGCTACACCTTC
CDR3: CASSLTGGADGYTF

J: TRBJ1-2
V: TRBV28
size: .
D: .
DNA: TGTGCCAGCAGTTTCGGCGGCGATGGCTACACCTTC
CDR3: CASSFGGDGYTF

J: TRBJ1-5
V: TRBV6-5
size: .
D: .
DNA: TGTGCCAGCAGTTATGGCTTTTATCAGCCCCAGCATTTT
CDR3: CASSYGFYQPQHF

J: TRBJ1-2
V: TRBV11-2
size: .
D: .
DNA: TGTGCCAGCAGCTTGTCCGGGACGGGCTATGGCTACACCTTC
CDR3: CASSLSGTGYGYTF

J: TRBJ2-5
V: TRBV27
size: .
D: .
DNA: TGTGCCAGCAGTTTTAACGCAGCTCCCCAAGAGACCCAGTACTTC
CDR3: CASSFNAAPQETQYF

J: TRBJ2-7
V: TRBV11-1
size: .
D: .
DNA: TGTGCCAGCAGCCCTTGGGGTCAGGAACACTACGAGCAGTACTTC
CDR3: CASSPWGQEHYEQYF

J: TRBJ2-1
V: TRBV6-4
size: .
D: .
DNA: TGTGCCAGCAGGGTTAGTCCCTACAATGAGCAGTTCTTC
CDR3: CASRVSPYNEQFF

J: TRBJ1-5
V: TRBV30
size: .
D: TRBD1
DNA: TGTGCCTGGTCACCCGGGACAGGGGGCGGTCAGCCCCAGCATTTT
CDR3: CAWSPGTGGGQPQHF

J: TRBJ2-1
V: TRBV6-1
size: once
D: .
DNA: TGTGCCAGCAGTGTTGCAGCCGGGGCCTTCTACAATGAGCAGTTCTTC
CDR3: CASSVAAGAFYNEQFF

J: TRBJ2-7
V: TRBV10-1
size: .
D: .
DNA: TGCGCCAGCAGTGATTCTCGACTAGTGGGGATTTACGAGCAGTACTTC
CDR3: CASSDSRLVGIYEQYF

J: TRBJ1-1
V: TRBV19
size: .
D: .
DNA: TGTGCCAGTAGTAAGAGGGGGAGGGAGGCTTTCTTT
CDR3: CASSKRGREAFF

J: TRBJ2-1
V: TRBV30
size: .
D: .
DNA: TGTGCCTGGAGTGACCCCCCCACAAGAGAGCAGTTCTTC
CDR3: CAWSDPPTREQFF

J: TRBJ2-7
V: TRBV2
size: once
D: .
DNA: TGTGCCAGATCGAGCGATACATCAGGCTCCTACGAGCAGTACTTC
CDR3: CARSSDTSGSYEQYF

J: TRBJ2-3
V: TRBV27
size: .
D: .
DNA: TGTGCCAGCAGTTTCTCTCCGCAGTATTTT
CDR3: CASSFSPQYF

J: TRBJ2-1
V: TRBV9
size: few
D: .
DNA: TGTGCCAGCAGCGTAGACGGGACCCCAGGGAATGAGCAGTTCTTC
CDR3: CASSVDGTPGNEQFF

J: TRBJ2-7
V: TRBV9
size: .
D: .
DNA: TGTGCCAGCAGCGTAGGGGCAGCGCACTACGAGCAGTACTTC
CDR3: CASSVGAAHYEQYF

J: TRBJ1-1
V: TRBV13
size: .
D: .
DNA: TGTGCCAGCAGCTTAGGTGCAGGCCTGATTGAAGCTTTCTTT
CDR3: CASSLGAGLIEAFF

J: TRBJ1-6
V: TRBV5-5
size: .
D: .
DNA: TGTGCCAGCAGCCAAGAGAGAGCCCCCAATTCACCCCTCCACTTT
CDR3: CASSQERAPNSPLHF

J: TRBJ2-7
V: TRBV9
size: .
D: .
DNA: TGTGCCAGCAGCGTAGGGGAGAGATACGAGCAGTACTTC
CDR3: CASSVGERYEQYF

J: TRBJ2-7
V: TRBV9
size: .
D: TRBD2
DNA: TGTGCCAGCAGCGCAAGCGGGGGGGCCGACGAGCAGTACTTC
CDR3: CASSASGGADEQYF

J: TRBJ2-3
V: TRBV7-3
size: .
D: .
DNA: TGTGCCAGCAGCTTAATGAGCACAGATACGCAGTATTTT
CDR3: CASSLMSTDTQYF

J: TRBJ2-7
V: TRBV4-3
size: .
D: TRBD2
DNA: TGCGCCAGCAGCTGGACTAGCGGGGCCTCCGGGAATGAGCAGTACTTC
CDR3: CASSWTSGASGNEQYF

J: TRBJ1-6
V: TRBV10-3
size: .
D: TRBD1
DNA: TGTGCCATCAGTGAGGGACAGGGGGATGAGGCCCTCCACTTT
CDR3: CAISEGQGDEALHF

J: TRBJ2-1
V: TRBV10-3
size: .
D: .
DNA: TGTGCCATCAGTGTCTCTATTCAGGGGAATGAGCAGTTCTTC
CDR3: CAISVSIQGNEQFF

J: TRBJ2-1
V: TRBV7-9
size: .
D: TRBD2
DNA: TGTGCCAGCAGCTTCCCGGCGGTGGGACTAGCGGGATTGTATGAGCAGTTCTTC
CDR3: CASSFPAVGLAGLYEQFF

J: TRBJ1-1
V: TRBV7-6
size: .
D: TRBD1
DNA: TGTGCCAGCAGCTCGGGGACAGTCTTGAACACTGAAGCTTTCTTT
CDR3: CASSSGTVLNTEAFF

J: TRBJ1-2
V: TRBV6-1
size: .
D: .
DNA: TGTGCCAGCAGTGACGCCCCGGGCGGAGCCTTCTATGGCTACACCTTC
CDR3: CASSDAPGGAFYGYTF

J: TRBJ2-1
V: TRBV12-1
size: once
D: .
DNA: TGTGCCAGCAGTCATGAGGGGGGACTAGCGCGAAAAGCGGATGAGCAGTTCTTC
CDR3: CASSHEGGLARKADEQFF

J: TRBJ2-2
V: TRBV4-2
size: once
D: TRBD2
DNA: TGTGCCAGCAGCCCCGGGGGGGCGTTCACCGGGGAGCTGTTTTTT
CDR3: CASSPGGAFTGELFF

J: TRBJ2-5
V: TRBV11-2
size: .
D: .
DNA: TGTGCCAGCAGCTCCCCTTGGGGGATCTCGTACTTC
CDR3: CASSSPWGISYF

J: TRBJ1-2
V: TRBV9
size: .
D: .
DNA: TGTGCCAGCAGCGCCCTGGACGGAAACTATGGCTACACCTTC
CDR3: CASSALDGNYGYTF

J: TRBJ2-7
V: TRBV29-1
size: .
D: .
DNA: TGCAGCGTTGACCTGCAGGGGATGGGCGAGCAGTACTTC
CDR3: CSVDLQGMGEQYF

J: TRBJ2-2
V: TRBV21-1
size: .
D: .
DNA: TGTGCCAGCAGTCTCCAGGGGGAGCGGAACACCGGGGAGCTGTTTTTT
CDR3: CASSLQGERNTGELFF

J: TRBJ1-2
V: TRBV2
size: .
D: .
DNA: TGTGCCAGCAGATTGGGGGCAGGGGGCTACACCTTC
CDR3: CASRLGAGGYTF

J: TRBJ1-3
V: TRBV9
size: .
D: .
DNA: TGTGCCAGCGAAGGGGACGGAAACACCATATATTTT
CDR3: CASEGDGNTIYF

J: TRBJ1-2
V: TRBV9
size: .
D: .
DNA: TGTGCCAGCAGCGTAGGTTCTTCGACGTTGGCTAACTATGGCTACACCTTC
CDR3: CASSVGSSTLANYGYTF

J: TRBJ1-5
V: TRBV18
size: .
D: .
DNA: TGTGCCAGCTCACCAGACTCTGATAGCAATCAGCCCCAGCATTTT
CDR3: CASSPDSDSNQPQHF

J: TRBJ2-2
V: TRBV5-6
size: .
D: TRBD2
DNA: TGTGCCAGCAGCTCGGGACTAGCCACCGGGGAGCTGTTTTTT
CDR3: CASSSGLATGELFF

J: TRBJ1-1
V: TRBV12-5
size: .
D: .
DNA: TGTGCTAGTGGCCGCGACACTGAAGCTTTCTTT
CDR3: CASGRDTEAFF

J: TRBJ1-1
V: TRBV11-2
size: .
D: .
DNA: TGTGCCAGCAGCTTAGCGCTCGGCCCCGCAGCTTTCTTT
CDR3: CASSLALGPAAFF

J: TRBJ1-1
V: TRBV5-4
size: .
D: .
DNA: TGTGCCAGCAGCTTTGGTAACACTGAAGCTTTCTTT
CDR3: CASSFGNTEAFF

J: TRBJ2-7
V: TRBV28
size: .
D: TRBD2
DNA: TGTGCCAGCAGCCCTAGCCTGACTAGCGTTTTAGAGCAGTACTTC
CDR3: CASSPSLTSVLEQYF

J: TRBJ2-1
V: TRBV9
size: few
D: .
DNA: TGTGCCAGCAGCCTCAGGGTGGAGTCCTACAATGAGCAGTTCTTC
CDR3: CASSLRVESYNEQFF

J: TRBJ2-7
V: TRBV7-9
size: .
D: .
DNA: TGTGCCAGCAGCTTAGAAGCCTACGAGCAGTACTTC
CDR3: CASSLEAYEQYF

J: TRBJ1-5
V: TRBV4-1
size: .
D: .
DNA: TGCGCCAGCAGCCAAGATCCGGGGTTCAATCAGCCCCAGCATTTT
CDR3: CASSQDPGFNQPQHF

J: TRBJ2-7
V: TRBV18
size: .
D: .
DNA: TGTGCCAGCTCACCGAACGGAGATCCCTACGAGCAGTACTTC
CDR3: CASSPNGDPYEQYF

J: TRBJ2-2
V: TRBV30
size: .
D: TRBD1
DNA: TGTGCCTGGAGTGTAGGGACAGGGAGTGTGGAGCTGTTTTTT
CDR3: CAWSVGTGSVELFF

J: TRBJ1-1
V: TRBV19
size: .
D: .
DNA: TGTGCCAGTAGTTCGCGCTGGGAGGACACTGAAGCTTTCTTT
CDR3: CASSSRWEDTEAFF

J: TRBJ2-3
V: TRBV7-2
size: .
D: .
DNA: TGTGCCAGCAGCTTAGACTTTCACTCGCGCGCATTCACAGATACGCAGTATTTT
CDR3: CASSLDFHSRAFTDTQYF

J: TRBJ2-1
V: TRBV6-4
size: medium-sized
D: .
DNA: TGTGCCAGCAGTGACTCGGGAAGCGCCGGGGGGCCCTACAATGAGCAGTTCTTC
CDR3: CASSDSGSAGGPYNEQFF